Sequencing of this T cell receptor (beta chain) was carried out in a study of T-cell reconstitution after alpha-beta-depleted transplantation in children. Study-wide results and limits: Newly produced T cells mostly accounted for T-cell counts and diversity one year post-transplant.

It was with unique molecular identifiers that the TCRbeta library was prepared. Each CDR3 protein gets one entry after TCRdb re-called the PCR reads with MiXCR. The data contain about 500,000 distinct CDR3 sequences, about an eighth of them singletons. This clonotype was picked up many times. Its specificity is not known. The CDR3 extends over 15 amino acids. V dropped 3 bases and J dropped 6; count of bases not matched to a gene: 10. Germline V gives CDR1 SGHVS, CDR2 FNYEAQ. Sample: PBMCs, mostly from graft donor cells, taken 180 days after TCRalphabeta/CD19-depleted stem cell transplant. The TCR originated in a female patient aged 2-15 years who had a stem cell transplant for aplastic anemia, so the T cells may come from the graft donor. The gene calls are TRBV7-6 and TRBJ1-1; 7 bases map to TRBD1. In DNA form, the CDR3 reads TGTGCCAGCAGCTTGGCCCGACAGGGTTTCGCTGAAGCTTTCTTT. Protein sequence: CASSLARQGFAEAFF.